This paragraph covers one TCR beta chain sequence. Its antigen is unknown. This sample was included in a study of beta chain features in type 1 diabetes. The study reverse transcribed the entire isolated RNA, so it sequenced expressed TCRB transcripts. The table came from immunoSEQ multiplex PCR; TCRdb's copy has only in-frame clones and leaves some out. The sample lists under 150,000 clones; approximately 10% were seen once. General study results and limits: Patients with Type 1 diabetes showed moderately but significantly shorter TCRB CDR3s in all four CD4+ subsets.

Germline V gives CDR1 LNHDA, CDR2 SQIVND (reference sequence). The V and J ends lost 7 bases and 0 bases respectively, with 16 bases between them. This CDR3 spans 16 amino acids. What was sequenced was central memory CD4+ T cells from blood. This clonotype was obtained from a man aged 30-40 years with type 1 diabetes. The chain couples TRBV19 to TRBJ1-5; tentatively, D is TRBD1 (5 bases). This chain's CDR3 is CASTENRLYSNQPQHF. CDR3 DNA: TGTGCCAGTACAGAAAACAGGCTTTATAGCAATCAGCCCCAGCATTTT.